This T cell receptor beta chain was identified in a study of cytomegalovirus exposure and HLA in healthy donors. The study ran its PCR with 60 Vbeta and 13 Jbeta primers. Sequencing used immunoSEQ multiplex PCR; TCRdb keeps in-frame clones, though not all of them. This sample has around 130,000 clones; roughly 80% occur once, and the top ten carry 0.95% to 1.5%. Germline CDR1 reads SGHAT; CDR2 reads FQNNGV. V shed 5 bases and J 1 base; nucleotides not matched to a gene: 6. The CDR3 runs 16 residues. The chain is built from TRBV11-2 and TRBJ2-5; TRBD2 matches 11 bases. The TCR sequence derives from a man aged 50-60 years in good health and CMV-seronegative. The specimen sequenced was PBMCs. CDR3 protein: CASSTLAGGPQETQYF. The CDR3 DNA sequence: TGTGCCAGCAGCACCTTAGCGGGAGGGCCCCAAGAGACCCAGTACTTC.